The next 13 T cell receptor beta chains were all read from a single sample in a study of patients and donors after allogeneic stem cell transplantation. A single record per CDR3 protein comes from TCRdb applying MiXCR to the RT-PCR reads. The data show roughly 200,000 distinct CDR3 sequences, less than 45% seen once. Sequencing was carried out using blood, either unsorted or a sorted T cell fraction (not recorded which). These receptors were taken from a human donor who was either an allogeneic HSCT recipient or a stem cell or donor lymphocyte infusion donor (not recorded which). It is not recorded whose cells these are; they may come from a transplant donor.

The chain joins TRBV2 to TRBJ1-1, with D uncertain. There are 14 residues in the CDR3. Germline CDR1 is SNHLY and CDR2 is FYNNEI. Trimming shortened V by 4 bases and J by 3 bases, and 12 bases separated the two germline ends. CDR3 region: CASSGPWADTEAFF. In nucleotides, the CDR3 is TGTGCCAGCAGTGGGCCATGGGCGGACACTGAAGCTTTCTTT.

This chain uses TRBV11-2 with TRBJ2-1; no definite D call. Trimming took 4 bases from V and 3 from J, leaving 16 bases between them. This CDR3 region has 16 residues. Germline V gene sequence: CDR1 SGHAT, CDR2 FQNNGV. CDR3 coding DNA: TGTGCCAGCAGCTCCCGCCTCGTTACCCTCTACAATGAGCAGTTCTTC. It encodes CASSSRLVTLYNEQFF.

This chain links TRBV12-3 or TRBV12-4 with TRBJ2-2; D unresolved. V lost 5 bases to trimming and J lost 2 bases, with 6 bases between them. The CDR3 is 13 amino acids. CDR3 in DNA: TGTGCCAGCAGTGACTCAAACACCGGGGAGCTGTTTTTT. This translates into CASSDSNTGELFF.

The chain uses TRBV4-3 and TRBJ2-7, with 9 bases fitting TRBD2. Germline trimming cut 1 base from V and 7 bases from J; bases unmatched to any gene: 2. This CDR3 contains 13 residues. CDR1 and CDR2 (germline): LGHNA, YSLEER. The CDR3 DNA reads TGCGCCAGCAGCCAAGGGGCGGGAGGGGAGCAGTACTTC. Its protein is CASSQGAGGEQYF.

The chain joins TRBV11-2 to TRBJ2-1; TRBD2 agrees at 9 bases. V was pared by 5 bases and J by 6 bases, with 5 bases of the junction left unmatched. CDR1 is SGHAT and CDR2 is FQNNGV in the germline V gene. The length of the CDR3 is 14 residues. CDR3 region: CASSRGLALNEQFF. As DNA, the CDR3 is TGTGCCAGCAGCCGCGGACTAGCGCTCAATGAGCAGTTCTTC. Variable domain in full (rest from reference TRBV11-2 and TRBJ2-1): EAGVAQSPRYKIIEKRQSVAFWCNPISGHATLYWYQQILGQGPKLLIQFQNNGVVDDSQLPKDRFSAERLKGVDSTLKIQPAKLEDSAVYLCASSRGLALNEQFFGPGTRLTVL.

This clonotype has only a few counts. The chain employs TRBV6-2 or TRBV6-3 and TRBJ2-7; tentative D call: TRBD2 (6 bases). This CDR3 has 14 amino acids. In germline, CDR1 is MNHEY, CDR2 SVGEGT. V lost 5 bases and J 1 base, leaving 12 bases between the germline ends. The CDR3 DNA is TGTGCCAGCAGTCTACCCGGGACTTCCTACGAGCAGTACTTC. It codes for CASSLPGTSYEQYF.

This clonotype was observed a handful of times. V is TRBV12-3 or TRBV12-4 and J is TRBJ1-3; 7 bases map to TRBD1. The CDR3 extends over 15 amino acids. With 6 bases clipped from V and 0 bases from J, the junction kept 5 bases outside the gene matches. CDR3 region: CASRPQGNSGNTIYF. The CDR3 bases are TGTGCCAGCAGACCACAGGGGAACTCTGGAAACACCATATATTTT.

The chain is built from TRBV28 and TRBJ2-7, with a tentative D call TRBD1 (5 bases). Trimming removed 10 bases at V and 1 base at J, with 11 bases between. This CDR3 is 12 amino acids long. Germline CDR1 MDHEN, CDR2 SYDVKM. CDR3 in DNA: TGTGCCATTCAAGGGGCGTCCTACGAGCAGTACTTC. Amino acid sequence: CAIQGASYEQYF.

V is TRBV13 and J is TRBJ1-1; no firm D call. This CDR3 has 14 residues. The V end lost 3 bases, the J end lost 0 bases, and 8 bases lay between the germline ends. Germline V gene lookup returns CDR1 PRHDT and CDR2 FYEKMQ (reference sequence). The DNA of the CDR3 is TGTGCCAGCAGCTTGCCAACCCTGAACACTGAAGCTTTCTTT. Encoded protein: CASSLPTLNTEAFF.

V and J are TRBV24-1 and TRBJ2-3; 8 bases are a match to TRBD2. CDR1 and CDR2 (germline): KGHDR, SFDVKD. V was clipped by 4 bases and J by 0 bases; unmatched bases: 5. The CDR3 runs 16 residues. CDR3 residues: CATSDTGGPSTDTQYF. CDR3 DNA: TGTGCCACCAGTGACACGGGAGGGCCTAGCACAGATACGCAGTATTTT.

This clonotype was seen more than once but under ten times. The rearrangement links TRBV28 to TRBJ2-3, with TRBD1 identical over 9 bases. CDR1 and CDR2 from the germline V gene are MDHEN and SYDVKM. The junction had 12 bases not matched to a gene; V was cut back by 7 bases and J by 4 bases. This CDR3 contains 16 residues. CDR3 sequence: CASIPTGTGPPDTQYF. DNA of the CDR3: TGTGCCAGCATTCCGACCGGGACAGGGCCCCCAGATACGCAGTATTTT. The complete variable domain, with remaining parts taken from reference TRBV28 and TRBJ2-3, reads DVKVTQSSRYLVKRTGEKVFLECVQDMDHENMFWYRQDPGLGLRLIYFSYDVKMKEKGDIPEGYSVSREKKERFSLILESASTNQTSMYLCASIPTGTGPPDTQYFGPGTRLTVL.

This chain connects TRBV7-8 to TRBJ2-3; 7 bases fit TRBD2. The CDR3 is 17 amino acids. Germline lookup yields CDR1 SGHVS and CDR2 FQNEAQ. The ends lost 3 bases at V and 1 base at J; junction bases unmatched: 10. The CDR3 coding sequence is TGTGCCAGCAGCTTGACTAGCCCGAGTTTCCGCACAGATACGCAGTATTTT. Translating gives CASSLTSPSFRTDTQYF.

The chain has TRBV18 and TRBJ1-2; 9 bases are a match to TRBD1. Trimming at V came to 2 bases and at J to 6 bases, leaving 10 bases not matched to a gene. Per the germline V gene, CDR1 is KGHSH and CDR2 is LQKENI. The CDR3 runs 16 residues. The CDR3 DNA reads as TGTGCCAGCTCACCAGCTGTTGGGACAGGGTCGGATGGCTACACCTTC. Translated: CASSPAVGTGSDGYTF.